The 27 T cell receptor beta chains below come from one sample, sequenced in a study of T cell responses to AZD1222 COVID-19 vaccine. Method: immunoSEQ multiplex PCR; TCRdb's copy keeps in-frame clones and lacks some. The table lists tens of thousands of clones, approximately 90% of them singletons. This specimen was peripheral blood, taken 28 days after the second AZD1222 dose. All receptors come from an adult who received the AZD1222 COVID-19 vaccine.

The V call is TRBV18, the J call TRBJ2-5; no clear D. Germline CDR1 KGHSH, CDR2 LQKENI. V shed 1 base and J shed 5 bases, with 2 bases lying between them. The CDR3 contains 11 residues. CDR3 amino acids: CASSPRETQYF. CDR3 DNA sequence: TGTGCCAGCTCACCACGGGAGACCCAGTACTTC.

The CDR3 coding sequence is TGTGCCAGCAGTTACACTAGCGGAACCCCCTACGAGCAGTACTTC. Encoded protein: CASSYTSGTPYEQYF. V gene TRBV6-5 combines with J gene TRBJ2-7; 8 bases agree with TRBD2. This CDR3 is 15 amino acids long. With 2 bases clipped from V and 2 bases from J, the junction kept 5 bases outside the gene matches. Germline lookup yields CDR1 MNHEY and CDR2 SVGAGI.

This CDR3 reads CASSAGTVNYGYTF. The CDR3 DNA reads as TGTGCCAGCAGCGCGGGGACGGTGAACTATGGCTACACCTTC. This sequence joins TRBV9 and TRBJ1-2; tentatively, D is TRBD1 (5 bases). The CDR3 covers 14 residues. Trimming removed 3 bases at V and 2 bases at J, with 11 bases between. Germline CDR1 and CDR2: SGDLS and YYNGEE.

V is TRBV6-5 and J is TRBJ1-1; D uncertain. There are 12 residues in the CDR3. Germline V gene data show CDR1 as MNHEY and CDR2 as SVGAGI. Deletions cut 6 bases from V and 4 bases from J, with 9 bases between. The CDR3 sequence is CASRTASTEAFF. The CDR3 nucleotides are TGTGCCAGCAGGACTGCAAGCACTGAAGCTTTCTTT.

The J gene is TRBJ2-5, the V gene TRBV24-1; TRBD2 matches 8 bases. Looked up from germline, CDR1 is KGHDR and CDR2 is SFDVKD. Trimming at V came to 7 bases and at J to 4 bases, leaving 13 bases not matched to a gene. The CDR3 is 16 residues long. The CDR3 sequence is CATSGGGKGLTETQYF. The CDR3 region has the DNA TGTGCCACCAGCGGGGGGGGGAAAGGCCTCACAGAGACCCAGTACTTC.

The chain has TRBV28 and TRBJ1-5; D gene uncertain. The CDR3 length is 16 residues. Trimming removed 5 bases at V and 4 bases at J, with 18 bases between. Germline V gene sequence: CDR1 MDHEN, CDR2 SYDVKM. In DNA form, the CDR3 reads TGTGCCAGCAGTCAGGACCGGGGAGGCCAAAATCAGCCCCAGCATTTT. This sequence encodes CASSQDRGGQNQPQHF.

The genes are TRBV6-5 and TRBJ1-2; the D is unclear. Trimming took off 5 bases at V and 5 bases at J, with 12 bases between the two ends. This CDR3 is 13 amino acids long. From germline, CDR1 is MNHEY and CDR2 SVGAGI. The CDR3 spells CASSTPSGYGYTF. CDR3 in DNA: TGTGCCAGCAGTACCCCAAGCGGGTATGGCTACACCTTC.

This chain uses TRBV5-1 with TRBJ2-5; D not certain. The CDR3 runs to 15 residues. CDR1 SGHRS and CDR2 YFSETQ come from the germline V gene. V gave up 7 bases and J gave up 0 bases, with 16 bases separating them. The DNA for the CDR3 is TGCGCCAGCCGACCTTGGTCTGGGGACCAAGAGACCCAGTACTTC. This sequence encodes CASRPWSGDQETQYF.

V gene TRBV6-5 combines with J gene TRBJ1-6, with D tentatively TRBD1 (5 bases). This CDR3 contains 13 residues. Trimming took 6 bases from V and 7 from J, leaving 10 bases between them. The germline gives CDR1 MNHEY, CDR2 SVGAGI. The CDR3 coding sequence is TGTGCCAGCAGGGGACTAGGGAATTCACCCCTCCACTTT. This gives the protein CASRGLGNSPLHF.

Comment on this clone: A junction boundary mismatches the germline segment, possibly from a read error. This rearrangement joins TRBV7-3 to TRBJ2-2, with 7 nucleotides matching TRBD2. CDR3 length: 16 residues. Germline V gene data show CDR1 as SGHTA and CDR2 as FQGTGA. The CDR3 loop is CASSLTGGSGTGELFF. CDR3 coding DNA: TGTGCCAGCAGCCTAACGGGCGGGAGTGGCACCGGGGAGCTGTTTTTT.

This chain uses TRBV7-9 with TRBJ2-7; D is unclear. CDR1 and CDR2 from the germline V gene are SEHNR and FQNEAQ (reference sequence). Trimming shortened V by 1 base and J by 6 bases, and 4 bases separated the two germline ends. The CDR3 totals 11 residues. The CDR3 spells CASSLDGEQYF. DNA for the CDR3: TGTGCCAGCAGCTTAGATGGCGAGCAGTACTTC.

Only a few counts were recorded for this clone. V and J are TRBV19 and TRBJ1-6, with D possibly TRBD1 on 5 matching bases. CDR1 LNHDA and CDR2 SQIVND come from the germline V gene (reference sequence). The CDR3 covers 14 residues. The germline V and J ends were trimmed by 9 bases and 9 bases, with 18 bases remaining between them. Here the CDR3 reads CASRPQGASSPLHF. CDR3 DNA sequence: TGTGCCAGCCGCCCTCAGGGAGCGAGTTCACCCCTCCACTTT.

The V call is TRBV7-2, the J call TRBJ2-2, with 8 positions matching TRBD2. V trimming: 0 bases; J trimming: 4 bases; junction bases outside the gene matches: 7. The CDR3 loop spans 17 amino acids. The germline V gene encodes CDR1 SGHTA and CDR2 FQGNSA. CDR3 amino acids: CASSLAGGGSFTGELFF. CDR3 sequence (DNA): TGTGCCAGCAGCTTAGCCGGCGGGGGGAGCTTCACCGGGGAGCTGTTTTTT.

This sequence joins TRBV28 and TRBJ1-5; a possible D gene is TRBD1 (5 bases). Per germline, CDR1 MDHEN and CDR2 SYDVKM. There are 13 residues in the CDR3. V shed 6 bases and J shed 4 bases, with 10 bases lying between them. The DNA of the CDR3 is TGTGCCAGCAGCCCTTGGACAAATCAGCCCCAGCATTTT. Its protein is CASSPWTNQPQHF.

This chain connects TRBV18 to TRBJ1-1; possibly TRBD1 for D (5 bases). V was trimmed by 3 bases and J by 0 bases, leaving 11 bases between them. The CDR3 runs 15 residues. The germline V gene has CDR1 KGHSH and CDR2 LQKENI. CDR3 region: CASSPVGGVNTEAFF. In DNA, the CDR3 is TGTGCCAGCTCACCGGTGGGGGGGGTGAACACTGAAGCTTTCTTT.

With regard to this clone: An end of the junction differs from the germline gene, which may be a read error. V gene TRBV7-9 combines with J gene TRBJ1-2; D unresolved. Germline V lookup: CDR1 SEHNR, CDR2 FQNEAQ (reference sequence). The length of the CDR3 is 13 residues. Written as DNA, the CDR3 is TGTGCCAGCAGCTTAAACCCCGCCGCGGGCTGCACCTTC. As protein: CASSLNPAAGCTF.

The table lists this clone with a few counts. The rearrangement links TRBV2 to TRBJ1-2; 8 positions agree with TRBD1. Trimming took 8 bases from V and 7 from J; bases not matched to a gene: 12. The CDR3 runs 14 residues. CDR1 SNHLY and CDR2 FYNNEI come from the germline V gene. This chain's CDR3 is CASSIGQGYGGYTF. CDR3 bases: TGTGCCAGCTCTATAGGACAGGGATACGGTGGCTACACCTTC.

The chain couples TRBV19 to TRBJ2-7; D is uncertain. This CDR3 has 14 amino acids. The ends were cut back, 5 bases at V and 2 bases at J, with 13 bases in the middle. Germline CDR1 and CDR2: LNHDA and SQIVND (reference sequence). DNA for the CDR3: TGTGCCAGTAGTTCGTTGGGGATAACCTACGAGCAGTACTTC. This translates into CASSSLGITYEQYF. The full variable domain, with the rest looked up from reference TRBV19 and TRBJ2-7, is DGGITQSPKYLFRKEGQNVTLSCEQNLNHDAMYWYRQDPGQGLRLIYYSQIVNDFQKGDIAEGYSVSREKKESFPLTVTSAQKNPTAFYLCASSSLGITYEQYFGPGTRLTVT.

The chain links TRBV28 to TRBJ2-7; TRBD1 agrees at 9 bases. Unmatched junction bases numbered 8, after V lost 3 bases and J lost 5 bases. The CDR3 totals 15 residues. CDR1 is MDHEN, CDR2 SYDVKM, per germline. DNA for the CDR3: TGTGCCAGCAGTTTCCCCGGGACAGGGTGGAACGAGCAGTACTTC. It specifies CASSFPGTGWNEQYF.

CDR3 coding DNA: TGTGCCAGCAGCTTAAAACTAGCGGGATGGGATGAGCAGTTCTTC. This codes for CASSLKLAGWDEQFF. The rearrangement links TRBV7-8 to TRBJ2-1; 10 bases line up with TRBD2. The J segment lost 8 bases and the V segment lost 2 bases, leaving 6 bases of the junction unmatched. The CDR3 loop spans 15 amino acids. Germline assignment: CDR1 SGHVS and CDR2 FQNEAQ.

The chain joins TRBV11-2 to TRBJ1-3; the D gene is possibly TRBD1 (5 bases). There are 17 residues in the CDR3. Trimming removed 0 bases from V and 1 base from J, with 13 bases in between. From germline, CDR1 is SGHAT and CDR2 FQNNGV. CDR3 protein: CASSLEGARVSGNTIYF. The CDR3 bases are TGTGCCAGCAGCTTAGAAGGGGCCAGGGTTTCTGGAAACACCATATATTTT.

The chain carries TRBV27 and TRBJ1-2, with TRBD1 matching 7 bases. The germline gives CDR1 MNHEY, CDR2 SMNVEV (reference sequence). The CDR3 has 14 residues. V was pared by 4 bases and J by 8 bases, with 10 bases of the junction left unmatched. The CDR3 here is CASSSGRGILGYTF. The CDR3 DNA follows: TGTGCCAGCAGTTCGGGCAGGGGGATCCTGGGCTACACCTTC.

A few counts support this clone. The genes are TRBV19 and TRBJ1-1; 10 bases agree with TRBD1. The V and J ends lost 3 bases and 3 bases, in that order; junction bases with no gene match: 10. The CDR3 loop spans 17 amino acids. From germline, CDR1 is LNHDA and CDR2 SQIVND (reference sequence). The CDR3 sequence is CASSIGTGARRDTEAFF. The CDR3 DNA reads TGTGCCAGTAGTATCGGGACAGGGGCCCGACGAGACACTGAAGCTTTCTTT.

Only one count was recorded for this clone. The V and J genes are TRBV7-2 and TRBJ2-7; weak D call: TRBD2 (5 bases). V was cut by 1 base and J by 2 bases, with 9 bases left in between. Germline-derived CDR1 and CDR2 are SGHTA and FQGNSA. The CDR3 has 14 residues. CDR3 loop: CASSLGGQTYEQYF. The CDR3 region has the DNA TGTGCCAGCAGCTTAGGCGGGCAGACCTACGAGCAGTACTTC.

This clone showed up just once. In nucleotides, the CDR3 is TGTGCCAGCAGCTTAGGAGCGGGAGGGCTCTCTAGCACAGATACGCAGTATTTT. Translating gives CASSLGAGGLSSTDTQYF. The chain combines TRBV11-3 with TRBJ2-3, with 10 bases aligning to TRBD2. V shed 1 base, J shed 0 bases, and the junction held 7 bases outside the gene matches. Germline CDR1 SGHNT, CDR2 YENEEA. The CDR3 has 18 amino acids.

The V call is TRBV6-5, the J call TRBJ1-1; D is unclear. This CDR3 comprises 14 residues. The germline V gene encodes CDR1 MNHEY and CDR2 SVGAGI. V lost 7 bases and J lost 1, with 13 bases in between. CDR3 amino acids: CASKKPYGNTEAFF. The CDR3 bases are TGTGCCAGCAAAAAACCCTACGGGAACACTGAAGCTTTCTTT.

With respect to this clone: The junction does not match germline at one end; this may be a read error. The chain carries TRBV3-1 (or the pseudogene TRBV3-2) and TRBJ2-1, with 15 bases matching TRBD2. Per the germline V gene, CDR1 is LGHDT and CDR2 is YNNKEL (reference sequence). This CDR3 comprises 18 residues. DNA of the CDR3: TGTGCCAGCAGCCAGACTCCGACCGGGACTAGCGGGAGGCATGAGCTGTTCTTC. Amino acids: CASSQTPTGTSGRHELFF.